Given below is one T cell receptor beta chain in context. Its antigen remains unknown. Germline V CDR1 and CDR2: SGDLS, YYNGEE. The CDR3 covers 13 residues. V was trimmed by 0 bases and J by 3 bases, leaving 4 bases between them. The data originate from a study of regulatory T cells in long-lasting Graves disease. Study in general: To qualify as persistent, Graves' disease required over 5 years of antithyroid drugs with positive TSH receptor antibodies. Overall study results and limits: Accuracy could have been hurt by small sample size.

Sequencing libraries for TCR beta were prepared with iRepertoire HTBI primers and Arm-PCR of CDR3 regions. Each CDR3 protein gets one entry after TCRdb re-called the multiplex PCR reads with MiXCR. The repertoire holds around 300,000 distinct CDR3 sequences, with 22% as singletons. Time point in this sample: persistent/refractory GD, antithyroid drugs over 5 years with positive TRAb. TCR sequences were obtained from RNA taken from PBMCs. Sequencing was performed on peripheral blood mononuclear cells (PBMCs), taken when the disease was refractory, from a patient treated with antithyroid drugs. This TCR was recovered from a female donor with Graves disease. V usage is TRBV9 and J usage is TRBJ1-3; D is unclear. CDR3 coding DNA: TGTGCCAGCAGCGTAGAGGATGGAAACACCATATATTTT. This codes for CASSVEDGNTIYF.